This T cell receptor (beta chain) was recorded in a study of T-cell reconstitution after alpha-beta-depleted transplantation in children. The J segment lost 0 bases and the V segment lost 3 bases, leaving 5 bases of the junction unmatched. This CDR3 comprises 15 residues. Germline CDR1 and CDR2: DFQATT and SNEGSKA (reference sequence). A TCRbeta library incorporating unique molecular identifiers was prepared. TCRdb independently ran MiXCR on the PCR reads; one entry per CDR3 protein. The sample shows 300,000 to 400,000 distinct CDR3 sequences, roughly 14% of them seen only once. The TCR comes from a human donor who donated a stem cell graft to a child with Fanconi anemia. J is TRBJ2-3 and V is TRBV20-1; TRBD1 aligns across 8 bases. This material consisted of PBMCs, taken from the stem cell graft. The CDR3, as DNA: TGCAGTGCTAGCGAGGGGACAGGAAGCACAGATACGCAGTATTTT. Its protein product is CSASEGTGSTDTQYF.